This TCR beta chain was identified in a study of molecular identifiers for immune sequencing clone quantification. Study results and limitations: Detecting spiked Jurkat TCR RNA from one cell among about 910,000 naive cells was reportedly possible.

Libraries for naive CD8 T cells, which were made from around 18,000 to 910,000 sorted cells, drew on 10%, 30% or 50% of the RNA. The sorting of naive CD8 T cells used the CD8+CD4-CCR7+CD45RA+ phenotype. With respect to this clonotype: The antigen is unknown. Since a much larger clone is just one base distant, this may be a read error.

Bulk TCR libraries were made with methods that had been previously described and with listed TCR primers. From the PCR reads, TCRdb called clonotypes with MiXCR, one entry per CDR3 protein. The table includes about 97,000 distinct CDR3 sequences, approximately 24% detected once. Germline-derived CDR1 and CDR2 are MNHEY and SVGAGI. V was clipped by 5 bases and J by 3 bases, with 14 bases between them. The CDR3 runs 16 residues. The V and J genes are TRBV6-5 and TRBJ2-6; weak D call: TRBD2 (6 bases). This TCR derives from a human donor in good health. Some libraries in this study had Jurkat cell RNA spiked in. Sequences were obtained from naive CD8+ T cells from blood, with Jurkat cell RNA spiked in. Subset denoted: FACS-sorted CD8+CD4-CCR7+CD45RA+ naive T cells. The CDR3 DNA sequence: TGTGCCAGCAGTGAACCCAGGGAGGTTGGGGCCAACGTCCTGACTTTC. Its translation is CASSEPREVGANVLTF.